This T cell receptor delta chain was captured in a study of gamma-delta chains in newborns, infants, children. The CDR3 has 16 amino acids. Germline V gene sequence: CDR1 GEAIGNYY, CDR2 EKD. The V gene end was trimmed by 3 bases and the J gene end by 1 base; junction bases not matched to a gene: 9. This clone occurred a few times. The TCRdb protein, from a much larger clone, departs from this DNA's translation at residue 10, likely by read error; the protein shown derives from the DNA. TCRdb reprocessed the reads through CATT. The sample has 5,800 or so delta-chain clones, under 0.5% seen once. Sequences were obtained from blood. The sequence was collected from a child who was a newborn, infant or young child, either healthy, febrile or measles-vaccinated (not recorded which). This chain uses TRDV2 with TRDJ1, with 8 bases that match TRDD3. The CDR3 DNA follows: TGTGCCTGTGACGCCCTTACTGGGGGGTGCACCGATAAACTCATCTTT. Translating gives CACDALTGGCTDKLIF.